This is a list of T cell receptor beta chains from one sample in a study of cytomegalovirus exposure and HLA in healthy donors. Sequencing used immunoSEQ multiplex PCR; TCRdb keeps in-frame clones, though not all of them. Of some 170,000 clones listed, 90% to 97% were seen once; the top ten hold around 0.9%. The sample taken for sequencing was PBMCs. These receptors were collected from a woman in her late teens or twenties in good health and CMV-seronegative. Each CDR3 is given with its conserved first and last residue. The order of the fields is CDR3 protein, CDR3 DNA, clone size, J gene, D gene, V gene. D genes are given only for firm matches. Rows give clone size only sometimes, using once, few, many, or a class for an expanded clone.

CDR3 protein: CASSVGYNMNTEAFF; CDR3 DNA: TGTGCCAGCAGCGTAGGGTACAACATGAACACTGAAGCTTTCTTT; clone size: .; J gene: TRBJ1-1; D gene: .; V gene: TRBV9
CDR3 protein: CPQAAGGNYGYTF; CDR3 DNA: TGTCCCCAGGCGGCAGGGGGCAACTATGGCTACACCTTC; clone size: .; J gene: TRBJ1-2; D gene: TRBD1; V gene: TRBV30
CDR3 protein: CASRVRFEVTNTEAFF; CDR3 DNA: TGTGCCAGCAGGGTGAGGTTTGAGGTAACGAACACTGAAGCTTTCTTT; clone size: .; J gene: TRBJ1-1; D gene: .; V gene: TRBV5-6
CDR3 protein: CASSLGQGAKETQYF; CDR3 DNA: TGCGCCAGCAGCTTGGGACAGGGGGCCAAGGAGACCCAGTACTTC; clone size: .; J gene: TRBJ2-5; D gene: TRBD1; V gene: TRBV5-1
CDR3 protein: CASSTTGQGKDTEAFF; CDR3 DNA: TGTGCCAGCAGCACTACCGGACAGGGGAAGGACACTGAAGCTTTCTTT; clone size: .; J gene: TRBJ1-1; D gene: TRBD1; V gene: TRBV5-6
CDR3 protein: CASSEGGDPTGELFF; CDR3 DNA: TGTGCCAGCAGCGAAGGGGGGGACCCCACCGGGGAGCTGTTTTTT; clone size: .; J gene: TRBJ2-2; D gene: .; V gene: TRBV5-6
CDR3 protein: CASSSPRDINKGGYTF; CDR3 DNA: TGTGCCAGCAGCTCCCCGAGGGACATTAATAAAGGGGGCTACACCTTC; clone size: .; J gene: TRBJ1-2; D gene: .; V gene: TRBV7-6
CDR3 protein: CASSEGQGRNTEAFF; CDR3 DNA: TGTGCCAGCTCAGAAGGACAGGGCAGAAACACTGAAGCTTTCTTT; clone size: .; J gene: TRBJ1-1; D gene: TRBD1; V gene: TRBV18
CDR3 protein: CATAASSYNEQFF; CDR3 DNA: TGTGCCACAGCGGCGAGCTCCTACAATGAGCAGTTCTTC; clone size: .; J gene: TRBJ2-1; D gene: .; V gene: TRBV19
CDR3 protein: CSVAPSDYIDKQETQYF; CDR3 DNA: TGCAGCGTTGCCCCCTCTGACTACATAGATAAGCAAGAGACCCAGTACTTC; clone size: .; J gene: TRBJ2-5; D gene: .; V gene: TRBV29-1
CDR3 protein: CASSYSRTDRRREQYF; CDR3 DNA: TGTGCCAGCAGTTACTCTCGGACAGATCGGCGGCGCGAGCAGTACTTC; clone size: .; J gene: TRBJ2-7; D gene: .; V gene: TRBV6-5
CDR3 protein: CASSAGLAGGTDTQYF; CDR3 DNA: TGTGCTAGCAGCGCCGGATTAGCGGGAGGCACAGATACGCAGTATTTT; clone size: .; J gene: TRBJ2-3; D gene: TRBD2; V gene: TRBV7-7
CDR3 protein: CASSGGTSGANVLTF; CDR3 DNA: TGTGCCAGCAGTGGAGGAACTTCTGGGGCCAACGTCCTGACTTTC; clone size: .; J gene: TRBJ2-6; D gene: .; V gene: TRBV6-1
CDR3 protein: CASHLRGHFNTEAFF; CDR3 DNA: TGTGCCAGTCACCTCAGGGGGCATTTCAACACTGAAGCTTTCTTT; clone size: .; J gene: TRBJ1-1; D gene: TRBD1; V gene: TRBV19
CDR3 protein: CASSLQGATDTQYF; CDR3 DNA: TGTGCCAGCTCACTTCAGGGGGCCACAGATACGCAGTATTTT; clone size: .; J gene: TRBJ2-3; D gene: TRBD1; V gene: TRBV18
CDR3 protein: CASSGRDSQETQYF; CDR3 DNA: TGTGCCAGCAGCGGCCGGGACAGTCAAGAGACCCAGTACTTC; clone size: .; J gene: TRBJ2-5; D gene: TRBD1; V gene: TRBV9
CDR3 protein: CASSPQGFQPQHF; CDR3 DNA: TGTGCCAGCAGTCCCCAGGGGTTCCAGCCCCAGCATTTT; clone size: .; J gene: TRBJ1-5; D gene: .; V gene: TRBV27
CDR3 protein: CASSIGSRRIETQYF; CDR3 DNA: TGTGCCAGTAGTATAGGTTCTAGGAGGATAGAGACCCAGTACTTC; clone size: once; J gene: TRBJ2-5; D gene: .; V gene: TRBV19
CDR3 protein: CAWGQGVAYEQYF; CDR3 DNA: TGTGCCTGGGGACAGGGGGTGGCCTACGAGCAGTACTTC; clone size: .; J gene: TRBJ2-7; D gene: TRBD1; V gene: TRBV30
CDR3 protein: CASTMGVNEKLFF; CDR3 DNA: TGTGCCAGCACAATGGGAGTAAATGAAAAACTGTTTTTT; clone size: .; J gene: TRBJ1-4; D gene: .; V gene: TRBV7-2
CDR3 protein: CASRTGGWGTGELFF; CDR3 DNA: TGTGCCAGCAGAACAGGGGGCTGGGGCACCGGGGAGCTGTTTTTT; clone size: .; J gene: TRBJ2-2; D gene: TRBD1; V gene: TRBV2
CDR3 protein: CASSSTTTSGGNEQYF; CDR3 DNA: TGTGCCAGCAGCTCAACAACTACTAGCGGGGGCAACGAGCAGTACTTC; clone size: .; J gene: TRBJ2-7; D gene: TRBD2; V gene: TRBV11-2
CDR3 protein: CASSHQGYGYTF; CDR3 DNA: TGTGCCAGCAGCCACCAGGGGTATGGCTACACCTTC; clone size: .; J gene: TRBJ1-2; D gene: .; V gene: TRBV5-5
CDR3 protein: CASSLATPGSSGNTIYF; CDR3 DNA: TGTGCCAGCAGCTTGGCCACGCCGGGGTCCTCTGGAAACACCATATATTTT; clone size: once; J gene: TRBJ1-3; D gene: .; V gene: TRBV5-4
CDR3 protein: CASSLPGQADEQFF; CDR3 DNA: TGTGCCAGCTCACTTCCGGGACAGGCCGATGAGCAGTTCTTC; clone size: .; J gene: TRBJ2-1; D gene: TRBD1; V gene: TRBV18
CDR3 protein: CAISEFGQGLDGYTF; CDR3 DNA: TGTGCCATCAGTGAGTTCGGACAGGGCCTAGATGGCTACACCTTC; clone size: .; J gene: TRBJ1-2; D gene: TRBD1; V gene: TRBV10-3
CDR3 protein: CSVIIGTGYGYTF; CDR3 DNA: TGCAGCGTGATAATTGGGACAGGGTATGGCTACACCTTC; clone size: .; J gene: TRBJ1-2; D gene: TRBD1; V gene: TRBV29-1
CDR3 protein: CASSEHRGMNTEAFF; CDR3 DNA: TGTGCCAGCAGCGAACACAGGGGGATGAACACTGAAGCTTTCTTT; clone size: .; J gene: TRBJ1-1; D gene: TRBD1; V gene: TRBV11-2
CDR3 protein: CASSLDPTPRYYGYTF; CDR3 DNA: TGTGCCAGCAGCTTAGATCCCACCCCTCGGTACTATGGCTACACCTTC; clone size: .; J gene: TRBJ1-2; D gene: .; V gene: TRBV7-2
CDR3 protein: CASSDRGRATDTQYF; CDR3 DNA: TGTGCCAGCAGTGACAGGGGGAGGGCGACAGATACGCAGTATTTT; clone size: .; J gene: TRBJ2-3; D gene: .; V gene: TRBV6-4
CDR3 protein: CASSSTIDRNGRISYEQYF; CDR3 DNA: TGCGCCAGCAGTTCTACCATCGACAGAAACGGTAGGATATCCTACGAGCAGTACTTC; clone size: .; J gene: TRBJ2-7; D gene: .; V gene: TRBV5-1
CDR3 protein: CASSYSSPGELFF; CDR3 DNA: TGTGCCAGCAGTTACTCGAGCCCCGGGGAGCTGTTTTTT; clone size: .; J gene: TRBJ2-2; D gene: .; V gene: TRBV6-6
CDR3 protein: CASTVAGPSTDTQYF; CDR3 DNA: TGTGCCAGTACAGTCGCGGGCCCTAGCACAGATACGCAGTATTTT; clone size: .; J gene: TRBJ2-3; D gene: .; V gene: TRBV19
CDR3 protein: CASSSRLAIHEQYF; CDR3 DNA: TGTGCCAGCAGCTCAAGACTAGCGATCCACGAGCAGTACTTC; clone size: .; J gene: TRBJ2-7; D gene: TRBD2; V gene: TRBV4-2
CDR3 protein: CAISDVALNTEAFF; CDR3 DNA: TGTGCCATCAGTGACGTAGCCCTGAACACTGAAGCTTTCTTT; clone size: .; J gene: TRBJ1-1; D gene: .; V gene: TRBV10-3
CDR3 protein: CASSLVSMGGPSRVNEQFF; CDR3 DNA: TGTGCCAGCAGCTTAGTGAGTATGGGAGGGCCCAGTAGGGTGAATGAGCAGTTCTTC; clone size: once; J gene: TRBJ2-1; D gene: TRBD2; V gene: TRBV7-2
CDR3 protein: CASSGEEGQDAGELFF; CDR3 DNA: TGTGCCAGCAGCGGGGAAGAGGGACAGGACGCCGGGGAGCTGTTTTTT; clone size: few; J gene: TRBJ2-2; D gene: TRBD1; V gene: TRBV9
CDR3 protein: CASSLAGGLRIF; CDR3 DNA: TGTGCCAGCAGCTTAGCGGGGGGGCTTAGGATCTTC; clone size: .; J gene: TRBJ2-1; D gene: .; V gene: TRBV7-2
CDR3 protein: CASSSADRGGEKLFF; CDR3 DNA: TGTGCCAGCAGTAGCGCGGACAGGGGTGGTGAAAAACTGTTTTTT; clone size: once; J gene: TRBJ1-4; D gene: TRBD1; V gene: TRBV6-5
CDR3 protein: CASSYRGSSYEQYF; CDR3 DNA: TGTGCCAGCAGCTACAGGGGTTCCTCCTACGAGCAGTACTTC; clone size: .; J gene: TRBJ2-7; D gene: TRBD1; V gene: TRBV27
CDR3 protein: CATSSGTSPLHF; CDR3 DNA: TGTGCCACCTCGTCCGGTACCTCACCCCTCCACTTT; clone size: few; J gene: TRBJ1-6; D gene: .; V gene: TRBV15
CDR3 protein: CASSQVPGQGAYGYTF; CDR3 DNA: TGCGCCAGCAGCCAAGTCCCGGGACAGGGGGCTTATGGCTACACCTTC; clone size: once; J gene: TRBJ1-2; D gene: TRBD1; V gene: TRBV4-3
CDR3 protein: CASIPGTGGNTGELFF; CDR3 DNA: TGTGCCAGTATTCCAGGGACAGGCGGGAACACCGGGGAGCTGTTTTTT; clone size: .; J gene: TRBJ2-2; D gene: TRBD1; V gene: TRBV19
CDR3 protein: CASSRTGTSNQPQHF; CDR3 DNA: TGTGCCAGCAGCCGGACAGGGACAAGCAATCAGCCCCAGCATTTT; clone size: few; J gene: TRBJ1-5; D gene: TRBD1; V gene: TRBV11-2
CDR3 protein: CASSQNTGGDPSSTEAFF; CDR3 DNA: TGCGCCAGCAGCCAAAATACAGGGGGCGACCCCTCGAGTACTGAAGCTTTCTTT; clone size: .; J gene: TRBJ1-1; D gene: TRBD1; V gene: TRBV4-1
CDR3 protein: CASSLGGAYTEAFF; CDR3 DNA: TGTGCCAGCAGCTTGGGTGGGGCGTACACTGAAGCTTTCTTT; clone size: .; J gene: TRBJ1-1; D gene: .; V gene: TRBV5-4